The next 28 T cell receptor beta chains were all read from a single sample in a study of CD8+CD57+ T cells in acquired aplastic anemia. The template used for profiling TCR beta VDJ and CDR3 was genomic DNA. TCRdb reprocessed the reads via MiXCR and lists one record per CDR3 protein. The sample has tens of thousands of distinct CDR3 sequences, 65% to 70% seen once. Source material: sorted CD4+, CD8+, or CD8+CD57+ T cells (not recorded which) from PBMCs. All receptors derive from a human donor in good health, serving as a control.

The V call is TRBV7-8, the J call TRBJ2-7; possibly TRBD1 for D (5 bases). There are 12 residues in the CDR3. Trimming took 1 base from V and 6 from J, leaving 7 bases between them. Germline values: CDR1 SGHVS, CDR2 FQNEAQ. The CDR3 is CASSLVRGEQYF. The CDR3 DNA reads as TGTGCCAGCAGCTTAGTTAGGGGCGAGCAGTACTTC.

As concerns this clonotype: A read error may be the cause here, since a much bigger clone is one base away. J is TRBJ1-1 and V is TRBV5-1; a possible D gene is TRBD1 (5 bases). The CDR3 totals 13 residues. Germline V CDR1 and CDR2: SGHRS, YFSETQ. In DNA form, the CDR3 reads TGCGCCGGCAGCTTGGGGGGGACTAGAGAAGCTTTCTTT. It translates to CAGSLGGTREAFF.

This clonotype appeared many times. The rearrangement joins TRBV4-1 to TRBJ2-7, with D perhaps TRBD1 (6 bases). CDR1 is MGHRA, CDR2 YSYEKL, per germline. Trimming stripped 3 bases from V and 1 base from J, with 10 bases between. The CDR3 is 14 amino acids. The CDR3 coding sequence is TGCGCCAGCAGCCAGACAGGTTTGTCCTACGAGCAGTACTTC. Protein: CASSQTGLSYEQYF.

This chain links TRBV4-3 with TRBJ1-1; D perhaps matches TRBD1 (5 bases). The CDR3 sequence is 14 residues long. Trimming took 5 bases from V and 6 from J, leaving 16 bases between them. CDR1 and CDR2 (germline): LGHNA, YSLEER. CDR3 coding DNA: TGCGCCAGCAGCTTGGGGGAGGGGCGGGCTGAAGCTTTCTTT. This sequence encodes CASSLGEGRAEAFF.

J is TRBJ1-2 and V is TRBV19, with a tentative D call TRBD1 (5 bases). V was shortened by 5 bases and J by 4 bases, with 8 bases between the two germline ends. The germline V gene has CDR1 LNHDA and CDR2 SQIVND (reference sequence). The CDR3 runs to 12 residues. The CDR3 here is CASSWGLYGYTF. The CDR3 nucleotides are TGTGCCAGTAGTTGGGGCCTCTATGGCTACACCTTC.

There are many counts of this clonotype. The chain uses TRBV4-1 and TRBJ2-7; 7 bases align to TRBD1. Looked up from germline, CDR1 is MGHRA and CDR2 is YSYEKL. V shed 3 bases and J 7 bases; nucleotides not matched to a gene: 6. The length of the CDR3 is 13 residues. CDR3 in DNA: TGCGCCAGCAGCCACCCTAACAGGGGTGAGCAGTACTTC. Amino acid sequence: CASSHPNRGEQYF.

The chain combines TRBV20-1 with TRBJ1-6; D may be TRBD1 (5 bases). Germline lookup yields CDR1 DFQATT and CDR2 SNEGSKA (reference sequence). The CDR3 runs 12 residues. Trimming stripped 6 bases from V and 6 bases from J, with 9 bases between. The CDR3 loop is CSARGGNSPLHF. CDR3 in DNA: TGCAGTGCGAGGGGTGGTAATTCACCCCTCCACTTT.

This clonotype qualifies as medium-sized. This chain joins TRBV19 and TRBJ2-3; D is unresolved. The CDR3 runs 14 residues. V shed 2 bases and J shed 0 bases, with 6 bases lying between them. CDR1 and CDR2 from the germline V gene are LNHDA and SQIVND (reference sequence). In DNA form, the CDR3 reads TGTGCCAGTAGTATATCTTACAGCACAGATACGCAGTATTTT. Protein sequence: CASSISYSTDTQYF. Variable domain in full (rest from reference TRBV19 and TRBJ2-3): DGGITQSPKYLFRKEGQNVTLSCEQNLNHDAMYWYRQDPGQGLRLIYYSQIVNDFQKGDIAEGYSVSREKKESFPLTVTSAQKNPTAFYLCASSISYSTDTQYFGPGTRLTVL.

Only a few counts were recorded for this clonotype. An end of the junction does not agree with germline; a read error may underlie this. The chain joins TRBV6-1 to TRBJ2-7, with TRBD2 identical over 8 bases. Germline CDR1 reads MNHNS; CDR2 reads SASEGT. The CDR3 has 13 amino acids. In DNA, the CDR3 is TGTGCCAGCAGTAGCGGGAGCTCCTCCGAGCAGTACTTC. It codes for CASSSGSSSEQYF.

This sequence joins TRBV9 and TRBJ1-6; TRBD1 is a possible D gene (5 bases). CDR1 and CDR2 from the germline V gene are SGDLS and YYNGEE. Deletions cut 3 bases from V and 7 bases from J, with 8 bases between. This CDR3 region has 13 residues. CDR3 nucleotides: TGTGCCAGCAGCGGGGGGGTCAATTCACCCCTCCACTTT. Residues: CASSGGVNSPLHF.

The genes are TRBV19 and TRBJ1-4, with 10 bases aligning to TRBD1. Germline trimming cut 9 bases from V and 8 bases from J; bases unmatched to any gene: 12. The germline gives CDR1 LNHDA, CDR2 SQIVND (reference sequence). The CDR3 loop spans 15 amino acids. CDR3 coding DNA: TGTGCCAGCCTCCTATCCGGGACAGGGGCCGAAAAACTGTTTTTT. It specifies CASLLSGTGAEKLFF.

J is TRBJ2-2 and V is TRBV25-1; 9 bases fit TRBD1. CDR3 length: 18 residues. The V gene's germline CDR1 is MGHDK and CDR2 SYGVNS. Unmatched junction bases numbered 9, after V lost 0 bases and J lost 4 bases. In nucleotides, the CDR3 is TGTGCCAGCAGTGAATATAACTCCGGGACAGGGACCACCGGGGAGCTGTTTTTT. This encodes CASSEYNSGTGTTGELFF.

This clonotype is termed medium-sized. As DNA, the CDR3 is TGCAGTGCTCCAGCGGGGGGTGATACGCAGTATTTT. Residues: CSAPAGGDTQYF. V and J are TRBV20-1 and TRBJ2-3, with 9 bases fitting TRBD2. The ends lost 5 bases at V and 6 bases at J; junction bases unmatched: 3. The CDR3 totals 12 residues. Germline V CDR1 and CDR2: DFQATT, SNEGSKA (reference sequence).

In nucleotides, the CDR3 is TGTGCCAGCAGCTTACTTCGGGTTACAGAGATTGTAATTAACTACAATGAGCAGTTCTTC. Residues: CASSLLRVTEIVINYNEQFF. The chain has TRBV7-6 and TRBJ2-1, with unresolved D. V was clipped by 2 bases and J by 3 bases, with 26 bases between them. CDR1 and CDR2 from the germline V gene are SGHVS and FNYEAQ. This CDR3 comprises 20 residues. Full variable domain (rest looked up from reference TRBV7-6 and TRBJ2-1): GAGVSQSPRYKVTKRGQDVALRCDPISGHVSLYWYRQALGQGPEFLTYFNYEAQQDKSGLPNDRFSAERPEGSISTLTIQRTEQRDSAMYRCASSLLRVTEIVINYNEQFFGPGTRLTVL.

This clonotype was counted ten times or more. The chain carries TRBV4-1 and TRBJ2-2; 10 bases fit TRBD2. Germline lookup yields CDR1 MGHRA and CDR2 YSYEKL. Trimming removed 2 bases from V and 4 bases from J; junction bases left unmatched: 10. This CDR3 spans 18 amino acids. The CDR3 region is CASSQTGTSVAGTGELFF. The CDR3 DNA sequence: TGCGCCAGCAGCCAAACCGGGACTAGCGTCGCCGGCACCGGGGAGCTGTTTTTT.

In the case of this clonotype: The conserved final phenylalanine or tryptophan is absent from the CDR3, which likely points to a read error. This chain connects TRBV15 to TRBJ1-1; the D is unclear. The germline V and J ends were trimmed by 3 bases and 1 base, with 12 bases remaining between them. Germline V gives CDR1 LNHNV, CDR2 YYDKDF (reference sequence). CDR3 length equals 15 residues. The CDR3 here is CATSRGLGGNTEAFS. The CDR3 DNA sequence: TGTGCCACCAGCAGGGGGTTGGGCGGGAACACTGAAGCTTTCTCT.

The CDR3: CATSDSGYNEQFF. DNA of the CDR3: TGTGCCACCAGTGATTCAGGTTACAATGAGCAGTTCTTC. The chain employs TRBV24-1 and TRBJ2-1, with unresolved D. CDR3 length: 13 amino acids. Trimming pared 2 bases from V and 4 bases from J, leaving 5 bases between. Germline CDR1 KGHDR, CDR2 SFDVKD.

The chain links TRBV29-1 to TRBJ1-2, with 7 bases that match TRBD1. J lost 8 bases, V lost 5 bases, and 5 bases had no gene match. The CDR3 has 11 residues. The germline V gene has CDR1 SQVTM and CDR2 ANQGSEA. The CDR3 DNA is TGCAGCGTTTGGACAGGAGAAGGCTACACCTTC. Its protein product is CSVWTGEGYTF.

The CDR3: CASSPQPGRGPTYGYTF. The CDR3 bases are TGTGCCAGCAGCCCGCAACCCGGTAGGGGGCCCACTTATGGCTACACCTTC. This sequence joins TRBV11-2 and TRBJ1-2, with 7 bases identical to TRBD1. The CDR3 length is 17 residues. V shed 5 bases and J 5 bases; nucleotides not matched to a gene: 17. The germline CDR1 and CDR2 sequences are SGHAT and FQNNGV.

This clonotype was picked up many times. The V gene is TRBV7-3, the J gene TRBJ1-1; maybe TRBD1 (6 bases). This CDR3 has 15 residues. Germline lookup yields CDR1 SGHTA and CDR2 FQGTGA. Trimming left V 2 bases short and J 1 base short, with 11 bases between. This CDR3 reads CASSLGPGQNTEAFF. The CDR3 DNA reads TGTGCCAGCAGCTTAGGCCCGGGACAGAACACTGAAGCTTTCTTT.

This clonotype was found many times. The chain joins TRBV5-6 to TRBJ2-1; D is undetermined. The CDR3 is 15 amino acids. Germline CDR1 SGHDT, CDR2 YYEEEE. V was trimmed by 0 bases and J by 8 bases, leaving 15 bases between them. CDR3 DNA sequence: TGTGCCAGCAGCTTGGAAAGGATCGGGTCTTATGAGCAGTTCTTC. Translated, it gives CASSLERIGSYEQFF.

The genes are TRBV2 and TRBJ2-3, with TRBD2 matching over 15 bases. The CDR3 is 15 residues long. With 5 bases clipped from V and 7 bases from J, the junction kept 4 bases outside the gene matches. Germline V lookup: CDR1 SNHLY, CDR2 FYNNEI. Written as DNA, the CDR3 is TGTGCCAGCAGTCCGGGACTAGCGGGGGGACATACGCAGTATTTT. Translating it yields CASSPGLAGGHTQYF.

Ten or more counts support this clonotype. V gene TRBV6-5 combines with J gene TRBJ1-1, with D possibly TRBD1 on 5 matching bases. Germline V gene sequence: CDR1 MNHEY, CDR2 SVGAGI. This CDR3 is built from 21 residues. V lost 0 bases and J lost 0, with 26 bases in between. As DNA, the CDR3 is TGTGCCAGCAGTTACTCGCAATACCAGGGCGTTGAAAAAGTTCTGAACACTGAAGCTTTCTTT. Translating it yields CASSYSQYQGVEKVLNTEAFF.

The chain joins TRBV7-2 to TRBJ1-1; tentative D call: TRBD1 (5 bases). CDR1 SGHTA and CDR2 FQGNSA come from the germline V gene. The V gene lost 5 bases and the J gene lost 4 bases, with 11 bases spanning the gap. This CDR3 has 13 residues. The CDR3 DNA reads as TGTGCCAGCAGCCGTGGGACGGTCACTGAAGCTTTCTTT. This codes for CASSRGTVTEAFF.

There are many counts of this clonotype. A read error is possible here, since a much larger clone lies one base away. The chain recombines TRBV7-3 with TRBJ2-1; no clear D gene. This CDR3 region has 13 residues. Germline V gene lookup returns CDR1 SGHTA and CDR2 FQGTGA. Deletions cut 2 bases from V and 8 bases from J, with 10 bases between. The DNA of the CDR3 is TGTGCCAGCAGCTTAGCAGGTGGTCATGAGCAGTTCTTC. Amino acids: CASSLAGGHEQFF.

This clonotype was seen once. This chain uses TRBV19 with TRBJ1-5, with a tentative D call TRBD1 (5 bases). Looked up from germline, CDR1 is LNHDA and CDR2 is SQIVND (reference sequence). The CDR3 is 14 residues long. V shed 8 bases and J shed 7 bases, with 18 bases lying between them. CDR3 DNA sequence: TGTGCCAGTCGAGACGGGCAGGGCGGACAGCCCCAGCATTTT. Amino acids: CASRDGQGGQPQHF.

The CDR3: CSADRDRGTEAFF. For the CDR3, the DNA is TGCAGCGCAGACAGGGATAGGGGCACTGAAGCTTTCTTT. V gene TRBV29-1 combines with J gene TRBJ1-1; 7 bases are a match to TRBD1. Germline CDR1 and CDR2: SQVTM and ANQGSEA. CDR3 length equals 13 residues. V lost 7 bases, J lost 4 bases, and 9 bases stayed unmatched.

This clonotype was counted ten times or more. This chain uses TRBV12-3 or TRBV12-4 with TRBJ2-3; 7 bases align to TRBD2. After removal of 7 bases from V and 1 base from J, the junction contained 11 bases not matched to a gene. The CDR3 runs 16 residues. The CDR3 region has the DNA TGTGCCAGCACCCCCCGAATCAGCGGGGGCACAGATACGCAGTATTTT. Protein: CASTPRISGGTDTQYF.